This record covers a single T cell receptor (beta chain). Its antigen is currently unknown. The sample originates from a study of human versus mouse CDR3 diversity and MHC coevolution. In the study overall: Reportedly, immunoSEQ detects one in 200,000 T cells with minimized PCR bias.

Profiling relied on immunoSEQ multiplex PCR, and the TCRdb table lists in-frame clones only, not all of them. The table lists 55,000 to 65,000 clones, 85% to 95% of them singletons, with approximately 19% in the top ten. The CDR3 runs 14 residues. V shed 2 bases and J shed 5 bases, with 12 bases lying between them. From germline, CDR1 is SEHNR and CDR2 FQNEAQ (reference sequence). Study conclusions and caveats: About 1.6 million TCR beta clonotypes were estimated for humans, the largest repertoire. Compared with mice, human CDR3s carried more deletions and insertions on average. Most of the three human donors had the lowest clonal inequality.

The sample was naive CD4+ T cells from blood. Stated subset: CD45RO-negative CD62L-positive naive CD4 T cells. The TCR sequence derives from a person aged 55 to 70 in good health. The chain carries TRBV7-9 and TRBJ2-5; D gene ambiguous. The CDR3 is CASSLLGSMETQYF. The CDR3 DNA sequence: TGTGCCAGCAGCTTATTAGGTAGCATGGAGACCCAGTACTTC.